Included here is one T cell receptor (beta chain) sequence, with context. This entry comes from a study of blood T cell repertoires in COVID-19. Overall study context: The samples span acute and convalescent COVID-19 from the United States, Italy and Spain. Sources were T cells, B-cell-depleted T cells, or PBMCs; the material itself was cDNA or gDNA.

Authors' analysis steps: Amplification of reference gene primers provided the estimated nucleated cell counts. Using immunoSEQ multiplex PCR, the repertoire was profiled, and TCRdb retains in-frame clones only, with some absent. That table supplies the V and J calls and clone size; D and trimming were determined from the DNA. The data hold roughly 300,000 clones, with 70% to 90% observed a single time. V lost 3 bases and J 4 bases, leaving 12 bases between the germline ends. Germline loops: CDR1 GTSNPN, CDR2 SVGIG (reference sequence). The length of the CDR3 is 13 residues. The clonotype comes from a woman aged 45-65 years who had recovered from COVID-19. This chain connects TRBV30 to TRBJ1-2; the D gene is possibly TRBD1 (6 bases). Sequencing was done on a sample of peripheral blood. The chain's CDR3 is CAWSGGATYGYTF. The DNA of the CDR3 is TGTGCCTGGAGCGGGGGGGCCACCTATGGCTACACCTTC.